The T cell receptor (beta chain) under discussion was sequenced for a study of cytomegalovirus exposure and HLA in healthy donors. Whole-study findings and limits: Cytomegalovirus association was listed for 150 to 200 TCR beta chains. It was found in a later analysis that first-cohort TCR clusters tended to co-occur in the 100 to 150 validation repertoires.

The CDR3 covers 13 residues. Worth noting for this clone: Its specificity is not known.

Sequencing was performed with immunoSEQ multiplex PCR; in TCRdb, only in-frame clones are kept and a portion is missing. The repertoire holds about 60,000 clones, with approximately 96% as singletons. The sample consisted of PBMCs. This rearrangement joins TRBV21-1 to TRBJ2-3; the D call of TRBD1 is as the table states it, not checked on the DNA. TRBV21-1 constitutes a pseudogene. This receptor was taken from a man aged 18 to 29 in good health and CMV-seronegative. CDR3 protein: CASSMGRANTQYF. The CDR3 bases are TGTGCCAGCAGCATGGGCCGCGCGAATACGCAGTATTTT.